This T cell receptor beta chain comes out of a study of T cell changes during pregnancy in multiple sclerosis. Libraries were prepared by immunoSEQ multiplex PCR; TCRdb keeps only in-frame clonotypes and omits some of them. The table shows just under 70,000 clones, with about 90% occurring only once. This clone was picked up one time. The CDR3 loop spans 16 amino acids. With V trimmed by 6 bases and J by 4 bases, 10 bases remained unmatched. CDR1 and CDR2 (germline): LNHDA, SQIVND (reference sequence). The clonotype originates from a female donor with multiple sclerosis, enrolled in a pregnancy study. Sequencing was performed on peripheral blood, taken in the second trimester of pregnancy. The chain uses TRBV19 and TRBJ1-2; the match to TRBD1 covers 11 bases. As DNA, the CDR3 is TGTGCCAGTAGGGCCTTAGCGGACAGGGGGCTCTATGGCTACACCTTC. Translation: CASRALADRGLYGYTF.